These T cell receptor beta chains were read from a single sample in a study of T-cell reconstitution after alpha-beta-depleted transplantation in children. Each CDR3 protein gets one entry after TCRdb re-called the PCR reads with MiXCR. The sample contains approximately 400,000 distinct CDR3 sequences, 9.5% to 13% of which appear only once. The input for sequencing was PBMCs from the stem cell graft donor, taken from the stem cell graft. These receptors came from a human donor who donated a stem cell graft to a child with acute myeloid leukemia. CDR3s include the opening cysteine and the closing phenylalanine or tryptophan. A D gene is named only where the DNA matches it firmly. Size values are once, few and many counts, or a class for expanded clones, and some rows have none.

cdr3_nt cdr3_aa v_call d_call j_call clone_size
TGCAGTGCTTTAGACGCGGGAACCTCCTACAATGAGCAGTTCTTC CSALDAGTSYNEQFF TRBV20-1 - TRBJ2-1 few
TGTGCCAGCTCACCTAGCGGGGGGGCCGTCGGGGAGCTGTTTTTT CASSPSGGAVGELFF TRBV7-2 TRBD2 TRBJ2-2 -
TGTGCCAGCAGCCAAGAGGTGGCGTACTATGGCTACACCTTC CASSQEVAYYGYTF TRBV3-1 - TRBJ1-2 -
TGCGCCAGCCGGTGGGACAGGGACACTGAAGCTTTCTTT CASRWDRDTEAFF TRBV5-1 TRBD1 TRBJ1-1 many
TGCGCCAGCAGCATGGGACTAGCGGGGGGATACAATGAGCAGTTCTTC CASSMGLAGGYNEQFF TRBV5-1 TRBD2 TRBJ2-1 -
TGCGCCAGCAGCAGAGGGACAGTTGGAACTGAAGCTTTCTTT CASSRGTVGTEAFF TRBV5-1 TRBD1 TRBJ1-1 -
TGTGCCACCAGCAGAGATGGAGTCCGGGGCACAGATACGCAGTATTTT CATSRDGVRGTDTQYF TRBV15 - TRBJ2-3 few
TGTGCCATTCCGGGGACAGGGCGCGCCGGGGAGCTGTTTTTT CAIPGTGRAGELFF TRBV6-1 TRBD1 TRBJ2-2 -
TGTGCCAGCAGCTTATTGGTCAGCGGGAGCTTCTACGAGCAGTACTTC CASSLLVSGSFYEQYF TRBV7-8 TRBD2 TRBJ2-7 -
TGTGCTAGCAGCTTGGGTGCAGGGGGCTCCTACAATGAGCAGTTCTTC CASSLGAGGSYNEQFF TRBV7-7 TRBD1 TRBJ2-1 many
TGTGCCAGCTCACTTGACAGGGGCGATACGCAGTATTTT CASSLDRGDTQYF TRBV5-1 TRBD1 TRBJ2-3 many
TGTGCCAGCAGCCGGGGGTGGGGGCTGTTGAACACTGAAGCTTTCTTT CASSRGWGLLNTEAFF TRBV11-2 - TRBJ1-1 few
TGTGCCAGCAGCTTGGGGCTCGTGGATACGCAGTATTTT CASSLGLVDTQYF TRBV7-2 - TRBJ2-3 -
TGCGCCAGCAGCTCTTACCCGGACTCGCGGAGTGGCACAGATACGCAGTATTTT CASSSYPDSRSGTDTQYF TRBV5-1 - TRBJ2-3 few
TGTGCCAGCTCGACAGGGGCCCAAAACAATGAGCAGTTCTTC CASSTGAQNNEQFF TRBV14 TRBD1 TRBJ2-1 once
TGTGCCAGCAGCCAACAGGGGGCCTTTTACTATGGCTACACCTTC CASSQQGAFYYGYTF TRBV3-1 TRBD1 TRBJ1-2 -
TGTGCCAGCATTTACAGGAGATTGAACACTGAAGCTTTCTTT CASIYRRLNTEAFF TRBV6-5 - TRBJ1-1 few
TGTGCCAGCAGTGAATCGGCAACTGAAGAGACCCAGTACTTC CASSESATEETQYF TRBV6-1 - TRBJ2-5 few
TGCGCCAGCAGCCAAGATCTTAGGACAGGGCCGGGTGAGCAGTACTTC CASSQDLRTGPGEQYF TRBV4-3 TRBD1 TRBJ2-7 few